A single sample gave rise to the 13 T cell receptor beta chains below, sequenced in a study of T cell responses to AZD1222 COVID-19 vaccine. Generated by immunoSEQ multiplex PCR, the TCRdb table keeps only in-frame clones and is missing some. The data contain some 90,000 clones, around 91% of them seen just once; the ten biggest clones take up around 5.2%. Here the sequenced sample was peripheral blood, taken on day 0 of MenACWY control vaccination. These receptors were taken from an adult in good health.

V usage is TRBV6-2 or TRBV6-3 and J usage is TRBJ2-3; unclear D gene. The germline V gene encodes CDR1 MNHEY and CDR2 SVGEGT. CDR3 length: 15 amino acids. Trimming left V 2 bases short and J 1 base short, with 10 bases between. The CDR3 DNA sequence: TGTGCCAGCAGTTACGGTCAGAGCCGCACAGATACGCAGTATTTT. Its protein product is CASSYGQSRTDTQYF.

The chain couples TRBV7-2 to TRBJ1-2; D might be TRBD1 (5 bases). Germline CDR1 SGHTA, CDR2 FQGNSA. V was cut by 4 bases and J by 2 bases, with 17 bases left in between. This CDR3 region has 16 residues. This CDR3 reads CASSYGPTATNYGYTF. In DNA, the CDR3 is TGTGCCAGCAGCTACGGGCCGACAGCAACAAACTATGGCTACACCTTC.

The genes are TRBV5-1 and TRBJ2-7; D might be TRBD2 (6 bases). This CDR3 is built from 14 residues. Trimming stripped 0 bases from V and 2 bases from J, with 9 bases between. Germline CDR1 SGHRS, CDR2 YFSETQ. CDR3 sequence reads: CASSLASDPYEQYF. Here the CDR3 DNA reads TGCGCCAGCAGCTTGGCTAGCGACCCCTACGAGCAGTACTTC.

J is TRBJ2-7 and V is TRBV5-1, with 10 bases that match TRBD2. Germline trimming cut 0 bases from V and 7 bases from J; bases unmatched to any gene: 7. Germline assignment: CDR1 SGHRS and CDR2 YFSETQ. The CDR3 runs 15 residues. This chain's CDR3 is CASSLATSGVSEQYF. The CDR3 region has the DNA TGCGCCAGCAGCTTGGCAACTAGCGGGGTCTCTGAGCAGTACTTC. The entire variable domain, with the rest obtained from reference TRBV5-1 and TRBJ2-7, is as follows: KAGVTQTPRYLIKTRGQQVTLSCSPISGHRSVSWYQQTPGQGLQFLFEYFSETQRNKGNFPGRFSGRQFSNSRSEMNVSTLELGDSALYLCASSLATSGVSEQYFGPGTRLTVT.

This clone was observed a single time. The rearrangement joins TRBV9 to TRBJ1-2, with D possibly matching TRBD1 (5 bases). In germline, CDR1 is SGDLS, CDR2 YYNGEE. With 4 bases removed from V and 1 base from J, the gap between germline ends came to 17 bases. The CDR3 consists of 16 residues. The CDR3 region has the DNA TGTGCCAGCAGCTCTAGCAGAACGACAGTTAACTATGGCTACACCTTC. Amino acids: CASSSSRTTVNYGYTF.

This chain connects TRBV6-2 or TRBV6-3 to TRBJ1-5, with 7 bases that match TRBD1. The CDR3 covers 15 residues. CDR1 and CDR2 (germline): MNHEY, SVGEGT. V trimming: 4 bases; J trimming: 4 bases; junction bases outside the gene matches: 7. The CDR3 loop reads CASSFRQGGNQPQHF. The DNA for the CDR3 is TGTGCCAGCAGTTTCCGACAGGGAGGGAATCAGCCCCAGCATTTT.

The chain combines TRBV4-2 with TRBJ2-3; TRBD2 matches 7 bases. Germline V gene lookup returns CDR1 LGHNA and CDR2 YNFKEQ. The CDR3 loop spans 15 amino acids. The ends lost 4 bases at V and 0 bases at J; junction bases unmatched: 4. CDR3 amino acids: CASSLKRGSTDTQYF. The CDR3 DNA reads TGTGCCAGCAGCCTCAAGCGGGGAAGCACAGATACGCAGTATTTT.

This chain joins TRBV6-2 or TRBV6-3 and TRBJ1-2, with 7 bases aligning to TRBD1. Germline CDR1 is MNHEY and CDR2 is SVGEGT. CDR3 length: 13 residues. Trimming cost V 2 bases and J 9 bases; bases outside gene matches: 6. This chain's CDR3 is CASSYRQGGSYTF. CDR3 nucleotides: TGTGCCAGCAGTTACCGACAGGGCGGCAGCTACACCTTC.

V gene TRBV28 combines with J gene TRBJ1-5; D not resolved. In germline, CDR1 is MDHEN, CDR2 SYDVKM. Trimming stripped 2 bases from V and 0 bases from J, with 8 bases between. This CDR3 is built from 15 residues. The CDR3 coding sequence is TGTGCCAGCAGTTTACCCGGTTATAGCAATCAGCCCCAGCATTTT. Translated, it gives CASSLPGYSNQPQHF. Filled out from reference TRBV28 and TRBJ1-5, the complete variable domain reads DVKVTQSSRYLVKRTGEKVFLECVQDMDHENMFWYRQDPGLGLRLIYFSYDVKMKEKGDIPEGYSVSREKKERFSLILESASTNQTSMYLCASSLPGYSNQPQHFGDGTRLSIL.

This chain joins TRBV19 and TRBJ1-1, with 7 positions matching TRBD1. V lost 7 bases and J lost 0; bases outside the gene matches: 11. The CDR3 totals 16 residues. Per the germline V gene, CDR1 is LNHDA and CDR2 is SQIVND (reference sequence). The CDR3 loop is CASNRFGGQLNTEAFF. The CDR3 region has the DNA TGTGCCAGTAATCGATTCGGGGGACAGTTGAACACTGAAGCTTTCTTT.

The chain recombines TRBV11-2 with TRBJ1-1; D gene ambiguous. The ends were cut back, 1 base at V and 0 bases at J, with 9 bases in the middle. CDR1 is SGHAT, CDR2 FQNNGV, per germline. The CDR3 is made up of 15 amino acids. CDR3 sequence reads: CASSLASPMNTEAFF. In DNA form, the CDR3 reads TGTGCCAGCAGCTTAGCGAGTCCCATGAACACTGAAGCTTTCTTT.

V gene TRBV11-2 combines with J gene TRBJ1-2; 10 bases match TRBD1. Losses at the gene ends were 5 bases for V and 2 bases for J; bases not matched to a gene: 8. Germline CDR1 reads SGHAT; CDR2 reads FQNNGV. CDR3 size: 16 residues. DNA for the CDR3: TGTGCCAGCAGCCTCAGGGAGACAGGGGGCAACTATGGCTACACCTTC. Translating gives CASSLRETGGNYGYTF. Supplemented by reference TRBV11-2 and TRBJ1-2, the full variable domain reads EAGVAQSPRYKIIEKRQSVAFWCNPISGHATLYWYQQILGQGPKLLIQFQNNGVVDDSQLPKDRFSAERLKGVDSTLKIQPAKLEDSAVYLCASSLRETGGNYGYTFGSGTRLTVV.

This chain links TRBV12-3 or TRBV12-4 with TRBJ1-5; a possible D gene is TRBD1 (5 bases). V was trimmed by 3 bases and J by 8 bases, leaving 11 bases between them. The CDR3 runs to 13 residues. The CDR3 coding sequence is TGTGCCAGCAGTTTGCAGGGAACGGAGCCCCAGCATTTT. The encoded protein is CASSLQGTEPQHF.